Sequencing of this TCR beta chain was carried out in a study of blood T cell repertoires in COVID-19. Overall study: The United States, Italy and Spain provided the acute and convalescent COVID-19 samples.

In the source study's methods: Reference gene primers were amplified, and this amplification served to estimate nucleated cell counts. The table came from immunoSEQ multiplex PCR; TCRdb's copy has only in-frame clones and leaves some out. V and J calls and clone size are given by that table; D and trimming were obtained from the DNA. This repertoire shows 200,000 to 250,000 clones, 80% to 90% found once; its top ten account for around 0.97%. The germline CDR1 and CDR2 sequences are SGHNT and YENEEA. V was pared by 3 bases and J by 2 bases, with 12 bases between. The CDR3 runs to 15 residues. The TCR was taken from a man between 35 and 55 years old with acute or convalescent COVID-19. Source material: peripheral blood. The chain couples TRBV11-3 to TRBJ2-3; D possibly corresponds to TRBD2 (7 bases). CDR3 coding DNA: TGTGCCAGCAGCTTGGGGGGGCAGGACACAGATACGCAGTATTTT. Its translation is CASSLGGQDTDTQYF.